What follows are 28 T cell receptor beta chains derived from one specimen sequenced in a study of cytomegalovirus exposure and HLA in healthy donors. Primers included in the PCR were 60 Vbeta and 13 Jbeta primers. Clones were sequenced by immunoSEQ multiplex PCR, and TCRdb holds only the in-frame ones, with some missing. Counted here are approximately 170,000 clones, 70% to 75% occurring once; the ten biggest clones make up 4% to 5%. Sequenced input: PBMCs. These receptors originate from a man younger than 35 in good health and CMV-seropositive.

The sample holds a few counts of this clone. Additional DNA sequences in this sample encode the identical CDR3. The chain employs TRBV5-1 and TRBJ2-3, with TRBD1 as a possible D gene (6 bases). CDR1 and CDR2 from the germline V gene are SGHRS and YFSETQ. V dropped 2 bases and J dropped 1 base, with 8 bases sitting between them. This CDR3 contains 14 residues. CDR3 loop: CASSFGGRTDTQYF. In nucleotides, the CDR3 is TGCGCCAGCAGCTTTGGGGGCCGCACAGATACGCAGTATTTT. Filled out from reference TRBV5-1 and TRBJ2-3, the complete variable domain reads KAGVTQTPRYLIKTRGQQVTLSCSPISGHRSVSWYQQTPGQGLQFLFEYFSETQRNKGNFPGRFSGRQFSNSRSEMNVSTLELGDSALYLCASSFGGRTDTQYFGPGTRLTVL.

A single count supports this clone. This rearrangement joins TRBV29-1 to TRBJ2-2; tentatively, D is TRBD1 (5 bases). V was shortened by 6 bases and J by 1 base, with 6 bases between the two germline ends. The length of the CDR3 is 12 residues. The germline V gene has CDR1 SQVTM and CDR2 ANQGSEA. CDR3 nucleotides: TGCAGCGTCAGGGTGAACACCGGGGAGCTGTTTTTT. This translates into CSVRVNTGELFF.

CDR3 nucleotides: TGTGCCAGCAGCCCCCAAGGCGGCGGGGGCGAGCAGTACGTC. Encoded protein: CASSPQGGGGEQYV. The V call is TRBV7-9, the J call TRBJ2-7, with 7 nucleotides matching TRBD2. CDR3 size: 14 residues. V trimming: 5 bases; J trimming: 6 bases; junction bases outside the gene matches: 10. CDR1 SEHNR and CDR2 FQNEAQ come from the germline V gene (reference sequence).

This clone was recorded once. V usage is TRBV5-1 and J usage is TRBJ2-2; 8 bases match TRBD1. The length of the CDR3 is 14 residues. V was clipped by 3 bases and J by 7 bases; unmatched bases: 5. Per germline, CDR1 SGHRS and CDR2 YFSETQ. The CDR3 DNA reads TGCGCCAGCAGCTCTCAGGGGGCAATCGGGGAGCTGTTTTTT. Its protein product is CASSSQGAIGELFF.

The V and J genes are TRBV9 and TRBJ1-5, with D possibly matching TRBD1 (5 bases). The CDR3 runs 15 residues. The V end was cut by 0 bases, the J end by 2 bases, with 9 bases between. Germline CDR1 SGDLS, CDR2 YYNGEE. The CDR3 loop reads CASSVEGNGNQPQHF. CDR3 nucleotide sequence: TGTGCCAGCAGCGTAGAGGGGAATGGCAATCAGCCCCAGCATTTT.

The genes are TRBV13 and TRBJ1-1; D gene uncertain. The ends were cut back, 3 bases at V and 4 bases at J, with 9 bases in the middle. CDR1 is PRHDT and CDR2 is FYEKMQ in the germline V gene (reference sequence). The CDR3 length is 13 residues. This CDR3 reads CASSFSSATEAFF. The CDR3, as DNA: TGTGCCAGCAGCTTCTCCAGTGCCACTGAAGCTTTCTTT. Looking up the rest from reference TRBV13 and TRBJ1-1 gives the full variable domain: AAGVIQSPRHLIKEKRETATLKCYPIPRHDTVYWYQQGPGQDPQFLISFYEKMQSDKGSIPDRFSAQQFSDYHSELNMSSLELGDSALYFCASSFSSATEAFFGQGTRLTVV.

This clone was counted between two and nine times. The rearrangement joins TRBV6-6 to TRBJ1-2; no reliable D call. The germline V and J ends were trimmed by 1 base and 9 bases, with 12 bases remaining between them. The CDR3 is 13 residues long. CDR1 is MNHNY, CDR2 SVGAGI, per germline (reference sequence). CDR3 coding DNA: TGTGCCAGCAGTTACTTGGAGGACTTCAGCTACACCTTC. This gives the protein CASSYLEDFSYTF.

The chain joins TRBV5-1 to TRBJ2-1, with TRBD2 as a possible D gene (5 bases). V shed 0 bases and J shed 0 bases, with 7 bases lying between them. Germline assignment: CDR1 SGHRS and CDR2 YFSETQ. The CDR3 extends over 15 amino acids. CDR3 nucleotide sequence: TGCGCCAGCAGCTTGGTTGGGAGCTCCTACAATGAGCAGTTCTTC. It translates to CASSLVGSSYNEQFF.

This clone was counted once. For the CDR3, the DNA is TGTGCCAGCAGTTACACTCCCTCTAATCAGCCCCAGCATTTT. Its translation: CASSYTPSNQPQHF. The gene calls are TRBV6-5 and TRBJ1-5; unclear D gene. With 2 bases removed from V and 4 bases from J, the gap between germline ends came to 9 bases. Per the germline V gene, CDR1 is MNHEY and CDR2 is SVGAGI. The CDR3 is made up of 14 amino acids.

In its sample, this clone was seen a few times. The rearrangement uses TRBV7-9 and TRBJ1-3, with D unresolved. V was clipped by 1 base and J by 6 bases, with 10 bases between them. Per the germline V gene, CDR1 is SEHNR and CDR2 is FQNEAQ (reference sequence). CDR3 length equals 14 residues. CDR3 amino acids: CASSLDGLANTIYF. The CDR3 DNA follows: TGTGCCAGCAGCTTAGATGGGCTGGCAAACACCATATATTTT.

This clone was seen more than once but under ten times. The V call is TRBV7-6, the J call TRBJ2-7; 7 bases align to TRBD1. This CDR3 comprises 15 residues. V dropped 2 bases and J dropped 2; count of bases not matched to a gene: 6. CDR1 is SGHVS, CDR2 FNYEAQ, per germline. CDR3 in DNA: TGTGCCAGCAGCTTACCGGGGCAGGGGGCCTACGAGCAGTACGTC. Its protein product is CASSLPGQGAYEQYV.

The rearrangement joins TRBV28 to TRBJ1-1, with D possibly TRBD1 on 5 matching bases. Germline assignment: CDR1 MDHEN and CDR2 SYDVKM. The germline V and J ends were trimmed by 6 bases and 5 bases, with 7 bases remaining between them. The CDR3 covers 11 residues. The CDR3 DNA follows: TGTGCCAGCAGACGACAGACTGAAGCTTTCTTT. It codes for CASRRQTEAFF.

V gene TRBV28 combines with J gene TRBJ2-2, with 8 positions matching TRBD1. Trimming took 6 bases from V and 3 from J; bases not matched to a gene: 6. Per the germline V gene, CDR1 is MDHEN and CDR2 is SYDVKM. CDR3 length equals 15 residues. This chain's CDR3 is CASRTRGLDTGELFF. CDR3 sequence (DNA): TGTGCCAGCAGAACCAGGGGGCTCGACACCGGGGAGCTGTTTTTT.

V usage is TRBV5-1 and J usage is TRBJ2-5; possible D gene TRBD1, 7 bases. Trimming took off 2 bases at V and 4 bases at J, with 18 bases between the two ends. The CDR3 is 16 amino acids. Germline-derived CDR1 and CDR2 are SGHRS and YFSETQ. The CDR3 nucleotides are TGCGCCAGCAGCTTCGTGGAGGGGGCCAGTGGAGAGACCCAGTACTTC. The encoded protein is CASSFVEGASGETQYF.

This chain uses TRBV23-1 with TRBJ1-6, with TRBD1 identical over 7 bases. TRBV23-1 qualifies as an ORF whose function is uncertain. The CDR3 covers 16 residues. The junction had 9 bases not matched to a gene; V was cut back by 3 bases and J by 7 bases. For the CDR3, the DNA is TGCGCCAGCAGTCATCACGGGACAGCGGAAAATTCACCCCTCCACTTT. As protein: CASSHHGTAENSPLHF.

The sample holds one count of this clone. V is TRBV11-3 and J is TRBJ1-1; 12 bases are a match to TRBD1. J gave up 6 bases and V 3 bases, and 8 bases lay outside the gene matches. The CDR3 is 16 amino acids. The V gene's germline CDR1 is SGHNT and CDR2 YENEEA. CDR3 in amino acids: CASSFGTGGGRAEAFF. DNA for the CDR3: TGTGCCAGCAGCTTCGGGACAGGGGGCGGAAGGGCTGAAGCTTTCTTT.

The table lists this clone with a few counts. J is TRBJ2-3 and V is TRBV7-8; 7 positions match TRBD2. The CDR3 extends over 14 amino acids. Looked up from germline, CDR1 is SGHVS and CDR2 is FQNEAQ. The V gene end was trimmed by 7 bases and the J gene end by 5 bases; junction bases not matched to a gene: 9. The CDR3 DNA is TGTGCCAGCAACGGAGCGGCTAGCGGAGATACGCAGTATTTT. Translating it yields CASNGAASGDTQYF.

The chain carries TRBV27 and TRBJ1-2; TRBD1 aligns across 7 bases. Germline V gives CDR1 MNHEY, CDR2 SMNVEV (reference sequence). This CDR3 has 15 residues. V lost 1 base to trimming and J lost 0 bases; unmatched junction nucleotides: 2. The CDR3 region is CASSLFGQANYGYTF. The DNA of the CDR3 is TGTGCCAGCAGTTTATTCGGACAGGCTAACTATGGCTACACCTTC.

This clone is judged medium-sized. The chain employs TRBV27 and TRBJ2-6; tentative D call: TRBD1 (6 bases). Germline V lookup: CDR1 MNHEY, CDR2 SMNVEV (reference sequence). The CDR3 length is 13 residues. Trimming pared 0 bases from V and 10 bases from J, leaving 7 bases between. The chain's CDR3 is CASSLSQGNVLTF. DNA of the CDR3: TGTGCCAGCAGTTTATCACAGGGTAACGTCCTGACTTTC.

The rearrangement joins TRBV2 to TRBJ1-5; D may be TRBD1 (5 bases). Germline CDR1 is SNHLY and CDR2 is FYNNEI. V was shortened by 4 bases and J by 6 bases, with 16 bases between the two germline ends. CDR3 length: 15 amino acids. CDR3 bases: TGTGCCAGCAGTGTTGGTGACAGCACCTTTCAGCCCCAGCATTTT. Protein sequence: CASSVGDSTFQPQHF.

This clone was seen only once. The rearrangement links TRBV2 to TRBJ2-7; D possibly corresponds to TRBD2 (6 bases). The CDR3 has 17 residues. V lost 0 bases, J lost 0 bases, and 15 bases lay in between. CDR1 SNHLY and CDR2 FYNNEI come from the germline V gene. DNA for the CDR3: TGTGCCAGCAGTGAAGCGCCCGGCGGGGAGAGCTCCTACGAGCAGTACGTC. It encodes CASSEAPGGESSYEQYV.

This rearrangement joins TRBV2 to TRBJ2-1; 9 bases line up with TRBD2. There are 14 residues in the CDR3. Germline-derived CDR1 and CDR2 are SNHLY and FYNNEI. V lost 6 bases to trimming and J lost 7 bases; unmatched junction nucleotides: 7. The CDR3 DNA follows: TGTGCCAGCAGGGTCGGACTAGCGCGAAATGAGCAGTTCTTC. It is translated as CASRVGLARNEQFF.

This chain connects TRBV19 to TRBJ2-1; perhaps TRBD2 as D (6 bases). V lost 1 base, J lost 2 bases, and 9 bases lay in between. Per germline, CDR1 LNHDA and CDR2 SQIVND (reference sequence). CDR3 size: 15 residues. CDR3 residues: CASSIAAGPYNEQFF. CDR3 DNA sequence: TGTGCCAGTAGTATAGCCGCGGGGCCCTACAATGAGCAGTTCTTC.

V is TRBV9 and J is TRBJ2-1; D is unresolved. The V and J ends lost 2 bases and 6 bases respectively, with 9 bases between them. This CDR3 is built from 13 residues. Germline V lookup: CDR1 SGDLS, CDR2 YYNGEE. The DNA for the CDR3 is TGTGCCAGCAGCGTCGAGACTTTCAATGAGCAGTTCTTC. Translating gives CASSVETFNEQFF. The complete variable domain, with remaining parts taken from reference TRBV9 and TRBJ2-1, reads DSGVTQTPKHLITATGQRVTLRCSPRSGDLSVYWYQQSLDQGLQFLIQYYNGEERAKGNILERFSAQQFPDLHSELNLSSLELGDSALYFCASSVETFNEQFFGPGTRLTVL.

Note on this clone: Germline is not matched at one junction end, which may reflect a read error. CDR3 region: CASRYYTGGNTGELFF. DNA of the CDR3: TGTGCCAGCAGATACTATACAGGGGGCAACACCGGGGAGCTGTTTTTT. This chain joins TRBV6-5 and TRBJ2-2; the match to TRBD1 covers 9 bases. Germline lookup yields CDR1 MNHEY and CDR2 SVGAGI. This CDR3 spans 16 amino acids.

The CDR3 spells CASSPGTGADTQYF. The CDR3 DNA follows: TGTGCCAGCAGCCCCGGGACAGGGGCGGATACGCAGTATTTT. The chain links TRBV7-3 to TRBJ2-3; TRBD1 matches at 10 bases. The germline gives CDR1 SGHTA, CDR2 FQGTGA. The CDR3 has 14 amino acids. V was pared by 5 bases and J by 6 bases, with 5 bases of the junction left unmatched.

This sequence joins TRBV27 and TRBJ2-1; D possibly corresponds to TRBD2 (5 bases). Per the germline V gene, CDR1 is MNHEY and CDR2 is SMNVEV (reference sequence). This CDR3 spans 14 amino acids. Trimming took 6 bases from V and 8 from J, leaving 17 bases between them. CDR3 residues: CASSYRGPEDEQFF. DNA of the CDR3: TGTGCCAGCAGCTATCGCGGGCCAGAGGATGAGCAGTTCTTC.

The sample holds a few counts of this clone. The same CDR3 is also encoded by other DNA sequences in this sample. The V call is TRBV7-9, the J call TRBJ1-1; D possibly corresponds to TRBD1 (5 bases). The CDR3 sequence is 13 residues long. With 2 bases removed from V and 4 bases from J, the gap between germline ends came to 8 bases. Per germline, CDR1 SEHNR and CDR2 FQNEAQ (reference sequence). The CDR3 DNA is TGTGCCAGCAGCTTAAGCGGGGGCACTGAAGCTTTCTTT. This encodes CASSLSGGTEAFF.